This T cell receptor (beta chain) was captured in a study of tumor-infiltrating lymphocytes in primary liver carcinoma. Whole-study results and caveats: Top clones occupying all five tumor regions numbered only about 7-25%. It was in tumors, not blood, that the top-250-clone fraction was significantly higher (p = 0.039).

Scientists recovered RNA and DNA together from approximately 20-30 mg of unsorted bulk tissue. Chronic HBV infection was present in the patients, who were treatment-naive. Viable tumor cells exceeded 85% in all tumor samples. cDNA specific to TCR beta was made from around 450 ng of total RNA, with a constant-region primer employed for priming. ARM-PCR was slightly modified, and three nested multiplex PCR rounds with it gave rise to the TCR beta libraries. Two initial PCR rounds of about 11 cycles each paired TRBV1-TRBV30 forward primers with a C-beta reverse primer. TCRdb reanalysed the multiplex PCR reads using MiXCR and keeps one entry per CDR3 protein. The table records about 48,000 distinct CDR3 sequences, about 80% of them present only once. In its sample, this clonotype was seen many times. Its antigen is not known. CDR1 MNHEY and CDR2 SVGAGI come from the germline V gene. The CDR3 length is 16 residues. V gave up 2 bases and J gave up 6 bases, with 19 bases separating them.

The sequencing input was liver tumor tissue from sampling region 3. Described subset: tumor region T3, left-lateral pole. The gene calls are TRBV6-5 and TRBJ1-1, with D maybe TRBD1 (5 bases). The clonotype comes from a man between 40 and 49 years old with primary liver carcinoma and hepatitis B virus infection. Here the CDR3 reads CASSYAGPRDEAEAFF. CDR3 DNA sequence: TGTGCCAGCAGTTACGCGGGACCCCGGGATGAGGCTGAAGCTTTCTTT.